The TCR beta chain under discussion was sequenced for a study of blood T cells in healthy people across ages. Study outcomes and limitations: Long-lived and aged donors differed, with more naive CD4+ cells and higher diversity in the long-lived. Without sorted subsets, naive and antigen-experienced compartments could not be conclusively compared. While age rose, TCR beta diversity per million T cells dropped in a roughly linear way.

Sample donors were healthy Caucasian individuals that came from Russia, aged about 6 to 100. Then a second PCR, running roughly 7 to 11 cycles, was carried out with a sample-barcoded 5' primer and a J-beta primer mix. TCRdb redid the calling of the 5' RACE reads with MiXCR, one entry per CDR3 protein. The sample includes approximately 290,000 distinct CDR3 sequences, roughly 26% of them seen just once. Concerning this clonotype: Its antigen remains unidentified.

The receptor was derived from a woman in her sixties or seventies in good health. Sequencing input: blood.

The CDR3 reads CASSKTGSPSYNEQFF. The CDR3 DNA is TGTGCCAGCAGCAAAACAGGGTCTCCCTCCTACAATGAGCAGTTCTTC. The chain uses TRBV7-3 and TRBJ2-1; possibly TRBD1 for D (6 bases). V was trimmed by 5 bases and J by 0 bases, leaving 14 bases between them. The CDR3 contains 16 residues. Per the germline V gene, CDR1 is SGHTA and CDR2 is FQGTGA.